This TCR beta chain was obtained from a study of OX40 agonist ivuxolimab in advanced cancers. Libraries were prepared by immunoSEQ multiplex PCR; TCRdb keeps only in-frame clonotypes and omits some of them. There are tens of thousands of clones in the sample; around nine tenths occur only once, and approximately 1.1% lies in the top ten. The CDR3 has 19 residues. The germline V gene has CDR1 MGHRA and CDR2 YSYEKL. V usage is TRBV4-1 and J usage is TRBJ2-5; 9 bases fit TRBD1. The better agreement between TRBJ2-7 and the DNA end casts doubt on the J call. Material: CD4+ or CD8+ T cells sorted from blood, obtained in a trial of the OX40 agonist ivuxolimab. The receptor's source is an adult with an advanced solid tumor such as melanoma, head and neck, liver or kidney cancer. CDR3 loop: CASSQDSPVGTGSSYEQYF. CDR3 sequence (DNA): TGCGCCAGCAGCCAAGATAGTCCAGTTGGGACAGGGAGCTCCTACGAGCAGTACTTC.